The present entry profiles one T cell receptor beta chain with its context. No cognate antigen has been identified for it. The sample holds no much larger clone one base away, and base qualities are not on file. Samples from volunteer blood donors who had recovered from COVID-19 were contributed by a second Seattle source. Each collaborating institution followed its own protocols to collect whole blood in K2EDTA tubes. For TCRbeta analysis, collaborators shipped samples as frozen whole blood, isolated PBMCs, or DNA extracted from either of those sample types. The record originates from a study of blood T cell repertoires in COVID-19 (dated by TCRdb to the early 2020s). Regarding the complete study: Samples from collaborators originated in the United States, Italy and Spain and spanned both the acute and convalescent phases of COVID-19. The prospective study material was composed of cDNA or gDNA derived from T cells, B-cell-depleted T cells, or PBMCs. Deeply sampled blood TCRbeta repertoires from subjects exposed to, actively infected with, or recovered from COVID-19 were included in the dataset. The repertoires were released in a freely available public database meant as a resource for research on the immune response to SARS-CoV-2. Samples came from the ongoing ImmuneRACE study (first 160 participants) plus 1,254 subjects from 6 global collaborators. Sample metadata almost always included a de-identified subject ID, COVID-19 status, age in years and sex. HLA class I and class II types, where available, came from metadata supplied by the sample provider rather than from assay-based typing. Results and caveats for the whole study, not just this receptor: The quantity of clinical and demographic metadata differed by source and by participant and was supplied without curation.

V is trimmed back by 0 bases and J by 9 bases, and the junction contains 9 bases that no gene match accounts for. The CDR3 spans 15 residues, from the cysteine through the phenylalanine. Here the CDR3 DNA is all that survives: 45 bases in frame from base 1. The germline V gene supplies CDR1 SGHRS and CDR2 YFSETQ. TCRbeta CDR3 regions were amplified from genomic DNA by means of the immunoSEQ Assay, a bias-controlled multiplex PCR. The paper's data handling went like this. Within the assay, amplification of reference gene primers was used to estimate how many nucleated cells each sample contained. Sequence reads were collapsed and filtered to measure the absolute abundance of every unique TCRbeta CDR3 rearrangement. For each sample, productive Simpson clonality was calculated as the square root of Simpson's diversity index across productive rearrangements. Entries here come from immuneACCESS through TCRdb and include only in-frame sequences with V and J called. Some clones fail to appear in such tables; in the studies checked, an unresolved V gene covers under half of the shortfall, and the cause of the remainder is unknown. For V, J and clone size, that table is used; D and trimming come from the DNA. Within this sample are 190,000 or so clones, with approximately 87% of them counted one time only. The top ten clonotypes cover 0.88% of the sample.

The receptor's source is a woman between 18 and 29 years old who had recovered from COVID-19. Sequencing used peripheral blood. The chain links TRBV5-1 with TRBJ2-1; 7 central nucleotides agree with TRBD2. The CDR3: CASSLVAGVLGEQFF. The DNA sequence reads TGCGCCAGCAGCTTGGTGGCGGGAGTTCTCGGTGAGCAGTTCTTC.